Each of the 28 T cell receptor beta chains below was sequenced from the same sample in a study of OX40 agonist ivuxolimab in advanced cancers. Sequenced by immunoSEQ multiplex PCR; TCRdb stores in-frame clones only, minus some. The sample has roughly 80,000 clones; roughly 93% are singletons. Sequences were derived from CD4+ or CD8+ T cells sorted from blood, sampled in a trial of the OX40 agonist ivuxolimab. These receptors all come from an adult with an advanced solid tumor such as melanoma, head and neck, liver or kidney cancer.

The chain joins TRBV4-1 to TRBJ1-1, with D unresolved. Trimming cost V 4 bases and J 2 bases, with 11 bases left between them. The CDR3 loop spans 14 amino acids. Germline loops: CDR1 MGHRA, CDR2 YSYEKL. The CDR3 DNA reads as TGCGCCAGCAGCCGAGTACAGCCAAACACTGAAGCTTTCTTT. Translated: CASSRVQPNTEAFF.

As concerns this clone: At one of its ends the junction is not consistent with the germline gene, which may arise from a read error. The rearrangement uses TRBV20-1 and TRBJ1-2; TRBD1 matches at 8 bases. CDR1 DFQATT and CDR2 SNEGSKA come from the germline V gene (reference sequence). This CDR3 comprises 10 residues. The CDR3 DNA sequence: TGCAGTGCTAGTCGGGGACAGGACTTCTTC. It translates to CSASRGQDFF.

This clone appeared once. The chain combines TRBV5-8 with TRBJ2-5, with 7 bases fitting TRBD1. Germline V gene data show CDR1 as SGHTS and CDR2 as YDEGEE. The CDR3 consists of 13 residues. V shed 3 bases and J 5 bases; nucleotides not matched to a gene: 4. The CDR3 nucleotides read TGTGCCAGCAGCTCGACAGGGACGGAGACCCAGTACTTC. Protein product: CASSSTGTETQYF.

The rearrangement uses TRBV7-9 and TRBJ2-5; possibly TRBD1 or TRBD2 for D (5 bases each). V gave up 2 bases and J gave up 3 bases, with 7 bases separating them. The CDR3 is 13 amino acids. The V gene's germline CDR1 is SEHNR and CDR2 FQNEAQ (reference sequence). The CDR3 DNA is TGTGCCAGCAGCTTAATGGGGGAAGAGACCCAGTACTTC. As protein: CASSLMGEETQYF. Looking up the rest from reference TRBV7-9 and TRBJ2-5 gives the full variable domain: DTGVSQNPRHKITKRGQNVTFRCDPISEHNRLYWYRQTLGQGPEFLTYFQNEAQLEKSRLLSDRFSAERPKGSFSTLEIQRTEQGDSAMYLCASSLMGEETQYFGPGTRLLVL.

The chain carries TRBV7-3 and TRBJ2-7; possibly TRBD1 for D (5 bases). CDR1 and CDR2 from the germline V gene are SGHTA and FQGTGA. V was shortened by 5 bases and J by 0 bases, with 8 bases between the two germline ends. The CDR3 runs to 13 residues. The DNA of the CDR3 is TGTGCCAGCAGCCCGGACAACTCCTACGAGCAGTACTTC. Amino acid sequence: CASSPDNSYEQYF.

The rearrangement uses TRBV7-8 and TRBJ1-4; the D is unclear. V lost 8 bases and J 0 bases, leaving 13 bases between the germline ends. Per germline, CDR1 SGHVS and CDR2 FQNEAQ. This CDR3 has 15 residues. The CDR3 DNA reads TGTGCCAGCGGATCTACAGTTACAACTAATGAAAAACTGTTTTTT. Translated: CASGSTVTTNEKLFF.

This clone has just a few counts. DNA for the CDR3: TGTGCCATCAGTGAGTCGGACAAGCCATATGGCTACACCTTC. This codes for CAISESDKPYGYTF. The chain uses TRBV10-3 and TRBJ1-2; the D gene is possibly TRBD1 (5 bases). The germline V gene has CDR1 ENHRY and CDR2 SYGVKD. CDR3 size: 14 residues. Trimming took 0 bases from V and 5 from J, leaving 10 bases between them.

The chain recombines TRBV5-4 with TRBJ2-3; 15 bases are a match to TRBD2. Germline V CDR1 and CDR2: SGHNT, YYREEE (reference sequence). This CDR3 is 15 amino acids long. The ends lost 4 bases at V and 6 bases at J; junction bases unmatched: 3. CDR3 residues: CASSRGTSGGDTQYF. CDR3 in DNA: TGTGCCAGCAGCCGCGGGACTAGCGGGGGGGATACGCAGTATTTT.

V and J are TRBV6-5 and TRBJ2-7; the D is unclear. Trimming took off 4 bases at V and 2 bases at J, with 6 bases between the two ends. CDR1 and CDR2 (germline): MNHEY, SVGAGI. The length of the CDR3 is 12 residues. This chain's CDR3 is CASSSAAYEQYF. CDR3 DNA: TGTGCCAGCAGTTCGGCAGCCTACGAGCAGTACTTC.

The CDR3 region is CATSRDLWGEAFF. The CDR3 coding sequence is TGTGCCACCAGCAGAGATCTCTGGGGTGAAGCTTTCTTT. The chain carries TRBV15 and TRBJ1-1; D ambiguous. Deletions cut 0 bases from V and 7 bases from J, with 9 bases between. CDR3 length equals 13 residues. Per the germline V gene, CDR1 is LNHNV and CDR2 is YYDKDF (reference sequence).

The chain joins TRBV6-5 to TRBJ1-5, with a weak D call TRBD1 (5 bases). Germline CDR1 is MNHEY and CDR2 is SVGAGI. The CDR3 runs 14 residues. Trimming pared 5 bases from V and 7 bases from J, leaving 15 bases between. CDR3 region: CASSRGPPGQPQHF. CDR3 sequence (DNA): TGTGCCAGCAGTAGGGGCCCCCCTGGGCAGCCCCAGCATTTT.

This clone has a single count. The rearrangement joins TRBV30 to TRBJ1-6; D unclear. This CDR3 spans 12 amino acids. V lost 6 bases and J lost 7, with 10 bases in between. The germline CDR1 and CDR2 sequences are GTSNPN and SVGIG (reference sequence). CDR3 nucleotides: TGTGCCTGTGCCAGGAAAAATTCACCCCTCCACTTT. It yields the protein CACARKNSPLHF.

The genes are TRBV10-3 and TRBJ2-5, with D unclear. The DNA end lines up better with TRBJ2-7; the J call may be wrong. The CDR3 is 14 amino acids. Germline CDR1 and CDR2: ENHRY and SYGVKD. The CDR3 spells CAISETYISYEQYF. CDR3 nucleotide sequence: TGTGCCATCAGTGAAACTTATATTTCCTACGAGCAGTACTTC.

This rearrangement joins TRBV7-3 to TRBJ1-1, with D uncertain. Trimming stripped 0 bases from V and 0 bases from J, with 8 bases between. Per germline, CDR1 SGHTA and CDR2 FQGTGA. The CDR3 has 15 residues. CDR3 nucleotides: TGTGCCAGCAGCTTAACGTCAAACATGAACACTGAAGCTTTCTTT. Amino acids: CASSLTSNMNTEAFF.

The J gene is TRBJ2-5, the V gene TRBV4-2; 11 positions match TRBD2. This CDR3 contains 17 residues. The germline CDR1 and CDR2 sequences are LGHNA and YNFKEQ. The ends lost 1 base at V and 5 bases at J; junction bases unmatched: 9. In nucleotides, the CDR3 is TGTGCCAGCAGCCAAGGGAATAGCGGGGGGGGTTCGGAGACCCAGTACTTC. Protein: CASSQGNSGGGSETQYF.

V gene TRBV27 combines with J gene TRBJ2-1; 8 positions match TRBD2. With V trimmed by 0 bases and J by 10 bases, 17 bases remained unmatched. Per germline, CDR1 MNHEY and CDR2 SMNVEV (reference sequence). There are 18 residues in the CDR3. The CDR3 spells CASSLSPSAGGLVREQFF. The CDR3 DNA sequence: TGTGCCAGCAGTTTATCCCCGTCGGCGGGAGGCCTCGTAAGGGAGCAGTTCTTC.

This chain links TRBV6-5 with TRBJ1-2; the match to TRBD1 covers 8 bases. Germline CDR1 reads MNHEY; CDR2 reads SVGAGI. With 6 bases clipped from V and 4 bases from J, the junction kept 4 bases outside the gene matches. CDR3 length: 13 amino acids. The CDR3 reads CASRPGQGYGYTF. For the CDR3, the DNA is TGTGCCAGCAGACCCGGACAGGGCTATGGCTACACCTTC.

This clone turned up a few times. The chain carries TRBV29-1 and TRBJ2-3; D ambiguous. The germline gives CDR1 SQVTM, CDR2 ANQGSEA. The ends were cut back, 6 bases at V and 5 bases at J, with 15 bases in the middle. This CDR3 has 13 amino acids. CDR3 region: CSVGGSMGDTQYF. The CDR3 DNA sequence: TGCAGCGTGGGCGGCTCAATGGGAGATACGCAGTATTTT.

The chain recombines TRBV5-1 with TRBJ2-7; unclear D gene. This CDR3 spans 14 amino acids. V lost 0 bases and J 2 bases, leaving 9 bases between the germline ends. CDR1 and CDR2 from the germline V gene are SGHRS and YFSETQ. CDR3 nucleotide sequence: TGCGCCAGCAGCTTGGCCTCCGTAACCTACGAGCAGTACTTC. Translation gives CASSLASVTYEQYF.

The chain has TRBV28 and TRBJ1-5; weak D call: TRBD1 (6 bases). CDR1 MDHEN and CDR2 SYDVKM come from the germline V gene. Deletions cut 5 bases from V and 2 bases from J, with 10 bases between. The CDR3 totals 14 residues. The CDR3 DNA is TGTGCCAGCAGTCACAGGGAAGGCAATCAGCCCCAGCATTTT. Its translation is CASSHREGNQPQHF.

The chain links TRBV5-6 to TRBJ1-2, with D maybe TRBD1 (5 bases). The V end lost 4 bases, the J end lost 0 bases, and 13 bases lay between the germline ends. Germline CDR1 SGHDT, CDR2 YYEEEE. The CDR3 length is 15 residues. As DNA, the CDR3 is TGTGCCAGCAGCCCGAGGGTGGGGGCTAACTATGGCTACACCTTC. This encodes CASSPRVGANYGYTF.

This clone was seen just once. This sequence joins TRBV18 and TRBJ2-2, with D unclear. The CDR3 runs 15 residues. The germline V gene encodes CDR1 KGHSH and CDR2 LQKENI. With 3 bases removed from V and 4 bases from J, the gap between germline ends came to 12 bases. CDR3 sequence reads: CASSPRPGPTGELFF. CDR3 in DNA: TGTGCCAGCTCACCCAGGCCAGGCCCCACCGGGGAGCTGTTTTTT.

The chain is built from TRBV18 and TRBJ2-5; either TRBD1 or TRBD2 may supply D (5 bases each). Per the germline V gene, CDR1 is KGHSH and CDR2 is LQKENI. The CDR3 is made up of 12 amino acids. With 6 bases removed from V and 5 bases from J, the gap between germline ends came to 10 bases. The CDR3 DNA reads as TGTGCCAGCTCCAGGGAGAGGGAGACCCAGTACTTC. The encoded protein is CASSRERETQYF.

The CDR3 DNA sequence: TGCAGTGCTAGGGGACTGTACGAGCAGTACTTC. Residues: CSARGLYEQYF. The chain has TRBV20-1 and TRBJ2-7, with D maybe TRBD2 (6 bases). CDR3 length: 11 amino acids. CDR1 is DFQATT, CDR2 SNEGSKA, per germline (reference sequence). The V and J ends lost 3 bases and 4 bases respectively, with 7 bases between them.

The chain employs TRBV21-1 and TRBJ1-5. TRBV21-1 has pseudogene status. The CDR3 consists of 13 residues. The chain's CDR3 is CASESGAYQPQHF. The DNA of the CDR3 is TGTGCCAGCGAATCGGGGGCTTATCAGCCCCAGCATTTT.

The chain couples TRBV7-2 to TRBJ2-1; no firm D call. Trimming pared 1 base from V and 0 bases from J, leaving 10 bases between. The CDR3 is 16 amino acids. CDR1 SGHTA and CDR2 FQGNSA come from the germline V gene. The CDR3 bases are TGTGCCAGCAGCTTAGGGGCTAGAGGCTCCTACAATGAGCAGTTCTTC. Amino acid sequence: CASSLGARGSYNEQFF.

The V call is TRBV7-2, the J call TRBJ2-3; 8 positions match TRBD1. CDR1 is SGHTA and CDR2 is FQGNSA in the germline V gene. V gave up 5 bases and J gave up 3 bases; unmatched junction bases: 7. The CDR3 runs to 15 residues. The CDR3 spells CASSPDRVGTDTQYF. The CDR3 DNA reads TGTGCCAGCAGCCCGGACAGGGTGGGAACAGATACGCAGTATTTT.

V is TRBV5-1 and J is TRBJ2-7; the D gene could be TRBD1 or TRBD2 (6 bases each). Germline loops: CDR1 SGHRS, CDR2 YFSETQ. Trimming took 0 bases from V and 2 from J, leaving 12 bases between them. The CDR3 has 15 residues. CDR3 region: CASSLAGGGTYEQYF. In DNA, the CDR3 is TGCGCCAGCAGCTTGGCCGGGGGCGGGACCTACGAGCAGTACTTC.